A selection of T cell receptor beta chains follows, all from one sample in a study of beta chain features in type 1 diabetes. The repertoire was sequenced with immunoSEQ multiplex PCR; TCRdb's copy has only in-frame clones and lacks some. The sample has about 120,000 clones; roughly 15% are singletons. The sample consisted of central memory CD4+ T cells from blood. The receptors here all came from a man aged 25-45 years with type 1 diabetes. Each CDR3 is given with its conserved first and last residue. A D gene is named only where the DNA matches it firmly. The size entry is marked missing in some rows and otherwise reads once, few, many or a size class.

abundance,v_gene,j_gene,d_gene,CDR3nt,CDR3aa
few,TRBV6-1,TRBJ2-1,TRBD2,TGTGCCAGCAGCCCCGGGGAGCGGGAAAACAATGAGCAGTTCTTC,CASSPGERENNEQFF
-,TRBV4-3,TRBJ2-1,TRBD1,TGCGCCAGCAGCCATGTCCCGGGACAGGGTAAATACAATGAGCAGTTCTTC,CASSHVPGQGKYNEQFF
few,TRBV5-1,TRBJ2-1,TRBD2,TGCGCCAGCAGCCCCACTAGCGGGGGTCACAATGAGCAGTTCTTC,CASSPTSGGHNEQFF
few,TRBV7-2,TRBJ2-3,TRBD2,TGTGCCAGCAGCTATATAGCGGGGTCCTACCGGGGAGATACGCAGTATTTT,CASSYIAGSYRGDTQYF
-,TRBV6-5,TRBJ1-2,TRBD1,TGTGCCAGCACCCTGGGAGGGGGCAGAAACTATGGCTACACCTTC,CASTLGGGRNYGYTF
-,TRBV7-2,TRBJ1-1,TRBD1,TGTGCCAGCAGCCCTGGACAGGGAATCACTGAAGCTTTCTTT,CASSPGQGITEAFF
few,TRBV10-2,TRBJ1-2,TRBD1,TGCGCCAGCAGTGACCCCGGACAGGGCTTCTATGGCTACACCTTC,CASSDPGQGFYGYTF
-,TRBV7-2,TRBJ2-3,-,TGTGCCAGCAGCCGAGGAACGGCAGGCACATACACAGATACGCAGTATTTT,CASSRGTAGTYTDTQYF
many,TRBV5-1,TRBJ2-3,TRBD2,TGCGCCAGCAGCTTGGAGACTAGCGGACTCACAGATACGCAGTATTTT,CASSLETSGLTDTQYF
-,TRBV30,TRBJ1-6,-,TGTGCCTGGGGGTACTATAATTCACCCCTCCACTTT,CAWGYYNSPLHF
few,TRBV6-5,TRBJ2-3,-,TGTGCCAGCAGTTACCCCGGACCAGATACGCAGTATTTT,CASSYPGPDTQYF
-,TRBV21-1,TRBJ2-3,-,TGTGCCAGCATCTCGGGTTGGACAGATACGCAGTATTTT,CASISGWTDTQYF
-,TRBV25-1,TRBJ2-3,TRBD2,TGTGCCAGCAGTGGAGGGACTAGCGTTGCAGATACGCAGTATTTT,CASSGGTSVADTQYF
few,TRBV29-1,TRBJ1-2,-,TGCAGCCACCGTGGGACCGCCGGGGGCTACACCTTC,CSHRGTAGGYTF
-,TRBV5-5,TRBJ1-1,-,TGTGCCAGCAGCCAATCTCCGGGACCGAACACTGAAGCTTTCTTT,CASSQSPGPNTEAFF
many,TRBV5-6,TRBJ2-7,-,TGTGCCAGCAGCTCCGCATACGAGCAGTACTTC,CASSSAYEQYF